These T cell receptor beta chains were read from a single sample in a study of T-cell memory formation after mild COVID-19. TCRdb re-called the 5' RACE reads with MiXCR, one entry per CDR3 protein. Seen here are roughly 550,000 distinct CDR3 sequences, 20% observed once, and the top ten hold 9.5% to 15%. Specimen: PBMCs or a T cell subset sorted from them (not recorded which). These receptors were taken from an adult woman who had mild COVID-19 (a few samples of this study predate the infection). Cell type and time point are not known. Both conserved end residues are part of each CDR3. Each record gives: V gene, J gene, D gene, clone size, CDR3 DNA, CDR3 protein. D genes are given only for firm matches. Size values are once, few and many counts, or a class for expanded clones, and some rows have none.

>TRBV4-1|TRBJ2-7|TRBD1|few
TGCGCCAGCAGCCGAACGCCTCTCGGACAGGGGGCGAGTGAGCAGTACTTC
CASSRTPLGQGASEQYF
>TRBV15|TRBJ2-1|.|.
TGTGCCACCGGTGCATTCAATGAGCAGTTCTTC
CATGAFNEQFF
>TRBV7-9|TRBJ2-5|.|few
TGTGCCAGCAGCTTTGAACAGGGACCACAAGAGACCCAGTACTTC
CASSFEQGPQETQYF
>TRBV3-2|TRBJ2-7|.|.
TGTGCCAGCAGCCGACAGATTACCTGCTACGAGCAGTACTTC
CASSRQITCYEQYF
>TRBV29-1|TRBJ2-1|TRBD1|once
TGCAGCGCCGAGCGGGACAGGGGGCCCCTATACAATGAGCAGTTCTTC
CSAERDRGPLYNEQFF
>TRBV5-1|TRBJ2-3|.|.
TGCGCCAGCAGCCTACAAGGGAGAGTGGATACGCAGTATTTT
CASSLQGRVDTQYF
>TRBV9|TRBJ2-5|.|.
TGTGCCAGCAGCTTCGCTTCAGTCGGCGGAGCAAGTGGGACCCAGTACTTC
CASSFASVGGASGTQYF
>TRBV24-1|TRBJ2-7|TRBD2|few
TGTGCCACCAGCCCAGGTCAGGCGCGCGGGAGAGCCTACGAGCAGTACTTC
CATSPGQARGRAYEQYF
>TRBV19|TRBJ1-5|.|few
TGTGCCAGTAGTAGGGCAGGGGAACAGCCCCAGCATTTT
CASSRAGEQPQHF
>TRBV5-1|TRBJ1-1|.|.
TGCGCCAGCAGCTTGGATCATAGGACCCGGCGGGACACTGAAGCTTTCTTT
CASSLDHRTRRDTEAFF
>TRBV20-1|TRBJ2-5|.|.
TGCAGTGCTTACGAAAACTACCAAGAGACCCAGTACTTC
CSAYENYQETQYF
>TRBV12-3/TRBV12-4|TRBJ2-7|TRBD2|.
TGTGCCAGCAAATCGAGCGGGGGGTCCTACGAGCAGTACTTC
CASKSSGGSYEQYF
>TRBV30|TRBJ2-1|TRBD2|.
TGTGCTCTCACATTAGCGGGAGATCTCTACAATGAGCAGTTCTTC
CALTLAGDLYNEQFF
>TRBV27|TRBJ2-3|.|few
TGTGCCAGCAGTTTCCCCACCCGCTTCGGGGCAGGGCGCACAGATACGCAGTATTTT
CASSFPTRFGAGRTDTQYF
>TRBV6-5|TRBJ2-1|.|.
TGTGCCAGCAGTAGGCAGATTGACAATGAGCAGTTCTTC
CASSRQIDNEQFF
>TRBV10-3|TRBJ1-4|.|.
TGTGCCATCAGTGAGTCGGGAAGAGGCTTTGAAAAACTGTTTTTT
CAISESGRGFEKLFF
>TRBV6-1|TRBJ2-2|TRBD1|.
TGTGCCAGCACCCGGGACAGCCCCACCGGGGAGCTGTTTTTT
CASTRDSPTGELFF
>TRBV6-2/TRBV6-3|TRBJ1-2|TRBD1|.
TGTGCCAGCAGTTCCAGACAGGGGGCGAGCTACACCTTC
CASSSRQGASYTF
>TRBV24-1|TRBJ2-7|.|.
TGTGCCACCAGTGATTCTACTTTTCTCAACGAGCAGTACTTC
CATSDSTFLNEQYF
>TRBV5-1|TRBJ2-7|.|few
TGCGCCAGCAGCTTGGCCGGGGCAGGGGAGTTGTCCTACGAGCAGTACTTC
CASSLAGAGELSYEQYF
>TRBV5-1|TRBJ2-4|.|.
TGCGCCAGCAGCTTGGCAGCTATGGCGACCCGTGACATTCAGTACTTC
CASSLAAMATRDIQYF
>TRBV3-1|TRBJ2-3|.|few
TGTGCCAGCAGCCAAGATCCCGGAGACACAGATACGCAGTATTTT
CASSQDPGDTDTQYF
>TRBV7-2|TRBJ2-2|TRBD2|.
TGTGCCAGCAGCACCAGCGGGAGCGTGACCGGGGAGCTGTTTTTT
CASSTSGSVTGELFF
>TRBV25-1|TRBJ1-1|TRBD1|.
TGTGCCAGCAGCCAACCCGGGACAGGGGATCCTGAAGCTTTCTTT
CASSQPGTGDPEAFF
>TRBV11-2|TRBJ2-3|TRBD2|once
TGTGCCAGCAGCCCCCGGACTAGCGGGAAGAGCACAGATACGCAGTATTTT
CASSPRTSGKSTDTQYF
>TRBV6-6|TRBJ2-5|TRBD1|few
TGTGCCAGCGAGGGGGCGACAACTCAAGAGACCCAGTACTTC
CASEGATTQETQYF
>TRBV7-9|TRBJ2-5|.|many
TGTGCCAGCAGCTCGTACCAAGAGACCCAGTACTTC
CASSSYQETQYF
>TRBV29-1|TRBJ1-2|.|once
TGCAGCGTTGAAGAGGGTATCTATGGCTACACCTTC
CSVEEGIYGYTF
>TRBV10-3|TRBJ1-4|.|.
TGTGCCATCAGTTGGACAGCTTATGAAAAACTGTTTTTT
CAISWTAYEKLFF
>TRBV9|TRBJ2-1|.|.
TGTGCCAGCAGCGTAGTCGGGGCCAACAATGAGCAGTTCTTC
CASSVVGANNEQFF
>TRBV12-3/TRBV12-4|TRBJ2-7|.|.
TGTGCCAGCAGTTTCGGTTATCTCACCGAGCAGTACTTC
CASSFGYLTEQYF
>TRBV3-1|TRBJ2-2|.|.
TGTGCCAGCAGCCCCCGGCGGCGGACGAACACCGGGGAGCTGTTTTTT
CASSPRRRTNTGELFF
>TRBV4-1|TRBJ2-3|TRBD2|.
TGCGCCAGCAGCCAAGATTTTACTAGCGGGGGCACAGATACGCAGTATTTT
CASSQDFTSGGTDTQYF
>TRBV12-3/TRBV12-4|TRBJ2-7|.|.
TGTGCCAGCAGTTTCATACAGATGACAAACTACGAGCAGTACTTC
CASSFIQMTNYEQYF
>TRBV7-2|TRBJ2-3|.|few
TGTGCCAGCAGCTTAAAGGTTATCACAGATACGCAGTATTTT
CASSLKVITDTQYF
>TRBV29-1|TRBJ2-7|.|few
TGCAGCGTTGCCAAATCCACCTACGAGCAGTACTTC
CSVAKSTYEQYF
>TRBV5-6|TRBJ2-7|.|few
TGTGCCAGCAGCTTTGTGGGCAGGTCCACCTACGAGCAGTACTTC
CASSFVGRSTYEQYF
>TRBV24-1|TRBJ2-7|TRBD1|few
TGTGCCACCAGTGATTCGTGGACAGGGGGCAACGAGCAGTACTTC
CATSDSWTGGNEQYF
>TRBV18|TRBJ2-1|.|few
TGTGCCAGCTCACCTCTCTTAGCCGTGAGCTCCTACAATGAGCAGTTCTTC
CASSPLLAVSSYNEQFF
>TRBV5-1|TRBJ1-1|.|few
TGCGCCAGCAGCCCCCATGGCATGAACACTGAAGCTTTCTTT
CASSPHGMNTEAFF
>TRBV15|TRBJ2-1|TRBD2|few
TGTGCCACCAGCATTACTAGCGGCTCCTACAATGAGCAGTTCTTC
CATSITSGSYNEQFF
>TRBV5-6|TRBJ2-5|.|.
TGTGCCAGCAGCATGACCCCGCAGGGGACCCAGTACTTC
CASSMTPQGTQYF
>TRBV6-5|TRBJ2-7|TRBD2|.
TGTGCCAGCAGCAGCCTACTAGCGGGACGATTCGAGCAGTACTTC
CASSSLLAGRFEQYF
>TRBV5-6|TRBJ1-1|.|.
TGTGCCAGCAGCTTGGGAACTCTCATGAACACTGAAGCTTTCTTT
CASSLGTLMNTEAFF
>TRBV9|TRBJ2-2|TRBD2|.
TGTGCCAGCAGCGTAGTGAGCGGGGGTGGCGGGGAGCTGTTTTTT
CASSVVSGGGGELFF
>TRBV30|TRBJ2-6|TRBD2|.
TGTGCCTGGAGTCAAGCGGGAGGGCCTTCTGGGGCCAACGTCCTGACTTTC
CAWSQAGGPSGANVLTF
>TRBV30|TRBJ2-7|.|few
TGTGCCTGGAGTGAGGCAGCTCCCTACGAGCAGTACTTC
CAWSEAAPYEQYF
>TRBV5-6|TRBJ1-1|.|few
TGTGCCAGCAGCTTGGTCTCAGGTTATATGAACACTGAAGCTTTCTTT
CASSLVSGYMNTEAFF
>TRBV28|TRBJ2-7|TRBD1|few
TGTGCCAGCAGTTCGGACAGGGGCCCGTACTGGGAGCAGTACTTC
CASSSDRGPYWEQYF
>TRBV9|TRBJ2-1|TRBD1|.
TGTGCCAGCAGCGTTCGGACAGGGGGCGAGAATGAGCAGTTCTTC
CASSVRTGGENEQFF
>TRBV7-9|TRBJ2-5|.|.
TGTGCCAGCAGCCCTCGGGAGTACCAAGAGACCCAGTACTTC
CASSPREYQETQYF
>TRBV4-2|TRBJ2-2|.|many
TGTGCCAGCAGCCAAGTTGCCTTTCGAGATGGACCTTTCAACACCGGGGAGCTGTTTTTT
CASSQVAFRDGPFNTGELFF
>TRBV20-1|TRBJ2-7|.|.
TGCAGTGCTATGAACCCAACAGGGGAGCAGTACTTC
CSAMNPTGEQYF
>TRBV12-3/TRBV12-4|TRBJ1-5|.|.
TGTGCCAGCAGTTTAGCCTCAGGGTCTGCGGGTCCCCAGCATTTT
CASSLASGSAGPQHF
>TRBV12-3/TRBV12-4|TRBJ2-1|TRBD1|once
TGTGCCAGCAGGACCGGGACAGGGGTCCGGGAGCAGTTCTTC
CASRTGTGVREQFF